Listed here are 10 T cell receptor beta chains from one sample, sequenced in a study of radiotherapy plus CTLA-4 blockade in lung cancer. The data were produced by immunoSEQ multiplex PCR, yet TCRdb's version contains in-frame clones alone and is incomplete. This table holds some 66,000 clones, over 75% found once. The sequenced sample was peripheral blood, obtained from a patient treated with radiotherapy plus ipilimumab. The receptors stem from a human donor with non-small cell lung cancer who had a partial response to radiotherapy plus ipilimumab.

V and J are TRBV2 and TRBJ2-3, with D unclear. The CDR3 is 13 amino acids. Deletions cut 7 bases from V and 9 bases from J, with 17 bases between. Looked up from germline, CDR1 is SNHLY and CDR2 is FYNNEI. CDR3 in amino acids: CASTFLSRWTQYF. CDR3 nucleotides: TGTGCCAGCACTTTTCTTTCGCGGTGGACGCAGTATTTT.

There are a few counts of this clone. The chain joins TRBV11-2 to TRBJ1-2, with 7 bases identical to TRBD1. V trimming: 1 base; J trimming: 4 bases; junction bases outside the gene matches: 6. The CDR3 runs 15 residues. From germline, CDR1 is SGHAT and CDR2 FQNNGV. The CDR3 here is CASSLGGTASYGYTF. The CDR3 DNA reads TGTGCCAGCAGCTTAGGCGGGACAGCTAGCTATGGCTACACCTTC.

This chain uses TRBV5-4 with TRBJ2-2; 9 positions agree with TRBD1. V was pared by 0 bases and J by 5 bases, with 5 bases of the junction left unmatched. From germline, CDR1 is SGHNT and CDR2 YYREEE (reference sequence). This CDR3 is 16 amino acids long. The CDR3 sequence: CASSLGGQGVTGELFF. The DNA for the CDR3 is TGTGCCAGCAGCTTGGGGGGACAGGGTGTGACCGGGGAGCTGTTTTTT. Full variable domain (missing parts from reference TRBV5-4 and TRBJ2-2): ETGVTQSPTHLIKTRGQQVTLRCSSQSGHNTVSWYQQALGQGPQFIFQYYREEENGRGNFPPRFSGLQFPNYSSELNVNALELDDSALYLCASSLGGQGVTGELFFGEGSRLTVL.

This sequence joins TRBV14 and TRBJ1-1; 8 nucleotides align to TRBD1. CDR1 and CDR2 (germline): SGHDN, FVKESK. The V gene end was trimmed by 4 bases and the J gene end by 1 base; junction bases not matched to a gene: 5. The CDR3 spans 15 residues. The CDR3 bases are TGTGCCAGCAGCCGATGGACAGGGCAGAACACTGAAGCTTTCTTT. Translating gives CASSRWTGQNTEAFF. Variable domain in full (rest from reference TRBV14 and TRBJ1-1): EAGVTQFPSHSVIEKGQTVTLRCDPISGHDNLYWYRRVMGKEIKFLLHFVKESKQDESGMPNNRFLAERTGGTYSTLKVQPAELEDSGVYFCASSRWTGQNTEAFFGQGTRLTVV.

This clone was seen only once. This chain uses TRBV5-1 with TRBJ1-5, with 7 bases aligning to TRBD1. The CDR3 is 15 residues long. Unmatched junction bases numbered 4, after V lost 0 bases and J lost 4 bases. Germline CDR1 is SGHRS and CDR2 is YFSETQ. The CDR3: CASSLVSGGNQPQHF. CDR3 nucleotide sequence: TGCGCCAGCAGCTTGGTTTCAGGGGGGAATCAGCCCCAGCATTTT.

This clone turned up a few times. This sequence joins TRBV5-4 and TRBJ2-3; no clear D. The germline gives CDR1 SGHNT, CDR2 YYREEE (reference sequence). With 3 bases removed from V and 5 bases from J, the gap between germline ends came to 13 bases. This CDR3 region has 14 residues. The CDR3 nucleotides are TGTGCCAGCAGCTCCGTAAGCTCCGGAGATACGCAGTATTTT. Translated: CASSSVSSGDTQYF.

This clone occurred a few times. V gene TRBV6-5 combines with J gene TRBJ1-2; 11 bases match TRBD1. The J segment lost 5 bases and the V segment lost 2 bases, leaving 4 bases of the junction unmatched. Germline CDR1 is MNHEY and CDR2 is SVGAGI. The CDR3 extends over 15 amino acids. DNA of the CDR3: TGTGCCAGCAGTTACGCGGGACAGGGGGGGTATGGCTACACCTTC. Protein sequence: CASSYAGQGGYGYTF.

The chain joins TRBV14 to TRBJ1-3; TRBD1 is a possible D gene (6 bases). Per the germline V gene, CDR1 is SGHDN and CDR2 is FVKESK. This CDR3 comprises 16 residues. Trimming removed 5 bases from V and 0 bases from J, with 14 bases in between. The CDR3 spells CASSFGRGFSGNTIYF. The CDR3 DNA reads TGTGCCAGCAGCTTCGGGAGGGGGTTCTCTGGAAACACCATATATTTT. The full variable domain, completed using reference TRBV14 and TRBJ1-3, is EAGVTQFPSHSVIEKGQTVTLRCDPISGHDNLYWYRRVMGKEIKFLLHFVKESKQDESGMPNNRFLAERTGGTYSTLKVQPAELEDSGVYFCASSFGRGFSGNTIYFGEGSWLTVV.

The V call is TRBV5-1, the J call TRBJ1-2, with D maybe TRBD1 (6 bases). Per the germline V gene, CDR1 is SGHRS and CDR2 is YFSETQ. There are 13 residues in the CDR3. Trimming cost V 4 bases and J 4 bases, with 11 bases left between them. Here the CDR3 reads CASSPQGFYGYTF. In DNA, the CDR3 is TGCGCCAGCAGCCCACAGGGATTCTATGGCTACACCTTC.

The V and J genes are TRBV5-4 and TRBJ2-2, with TRBD1 matching 11 bases. The germline V gene encodes CDR1 SGHNT and CDR2 YYREEE (reference sequence). J lost 6 bases, V lost 3 bases, and 4 bases had no gene match. The CDR3 is made up of 15 amino acids. The CDR3 sequence is CASSSGTGGPGELFF. The CDR3 DNA reads TGTGCCAGCAGCTCCGGGACAGGGGGTCCCGGGGAGCTGTTTTTT.